The TCR beta chain described here comes from a study of vaccination effects on CD4 cells after COVID-19. Ahead of sequencing, the ViraFEST assay grew antigen-specific CD4+ T cells using viral peptide pools. Cells that had been cultured for roughly 9 days were the source of isolated CD4+ T cells. Supplemented with around 11 IU/ml IL-2 and 10 ug/ml peptides, 2 million to 2.5 million PBMC per well were kept in culture. Study-level results: After vaccination, at late timepoints, clones induced by infection and by vaccine contracted markedly.

Comments on this clone: The antigen remains undetermined.

This CDR3 comprises 11 residues. With 2 bases removed from V and 5 bases from J, the gap between germline ends came to 3 bases. Germline values: CDR1 SGHAT, CDR2 FQNNGV. Repertoires were generated with immunoSEQ multiplex PCR, while TCRdb's copy carries only in-frame clones and drops some. The table has about 22,000 clones, about 73% seen once. This TCR was sampled from a human donor who received a COVID-19 vaccine. This specimen consisted of CD4+ T cells from PBMCs cultured with HCoV-229E spike peptides, obtained before COVID-19 vaccination. The V call is TRBV11-2, the J call TRBJ2-5; D not resolved. This chain's CDR3 is CASSLMETQYF. In nucleotides, the CDR3 is TGTGCCAGCAGCTTAATGGAGACCCAGTACTTC.